Below are 27 T cell receptor beta chains sequenced from a single sample in a study of graft-versus-host responses after intestinal transplantation. These receptors are not linked to any known antigen. Method: immunoSEQ multiplex PCR; TCRdb's copy keeps in-frame clones and lacks some. The sample contains about 88,000 clones, approximately 90% of which appear only once. The sample was unstimulated CD4+ T cells sorted from spleen or lymph node cells, taken before transplant. The receptors stem from a human donor who was the organ donor for an intestinal transplant.

The chain combines TRBV12-5 with TRBJ2-3, with D uncertain. The CDR3 extends over 12 amino acids. Per germline, CDR1 LGHNT and CDR2 FRNRAP. Trimming took 4 bases from V and 6 from J, leaving 8 bases between them. The CDR3 loop is CASGYKPDTQYF. Written as DNA, the CDR3 is TGTGCTAGTGGTTATAAGCCGGATACGCAGTATTTT. Complete variable domain (other parts from reference TRBV12-5 and TRBJ2-3): DARVTQTPRHKVTEMGQEVTMRCQPILGHNTVFWYRQTMMQGLELLAYFRNRAPLDDSGMPKDRFSAEMPDATLATLKIQPSEPRDSAVYFCASGYKPDTQYFGPGTRLTVL.

The chain is built from TRBV6-6 and TRBJ1-6; the D gene is possibly TRBD1 (6 bases). The CDR3 loop spans 14 amino acids. In germline, CDR1 is MNHNY, CDR2 SVGAGI (reference sequence). V was pared by 0 bases and J by 8 bases, with 8 bases between. The CDR3 sequence: CASSYSRTDSPLHF. DNA of the CDR3: TGTGCCAGCAGTTACTCTAGGACAGATTCACCCCTCCACTTT.

The chain links TRBV4-1 to TRBJ2-5, with TRBD2 matching 10 bases. The ends lost 0 bases at V and 5 bases at J; junction bases unmatched: 9. CDR1 and CDR2 (germline): MGHRA, YSYEKL. The CDR3 is 17 residues long. The CDR3 DNA reads as TGCGCCAGCAGCCAAGACTCCGGGACTAGCGTCGGGGAGACCCAGTACTTC. It is translated as CASSQDSGTSVGETQYF.

V gene TRBV18 combines with J gene TRBJ1-2; 9 bases line up with TRBD1. Per germline, CDR1 KGHSH and CDR2 LQKENI. The CDR3 runs 13 residues. Germline trimming cut 5 bases from V and 5 bases from J; bases unmatched to any gene: 3. CDR3 nucleotides: TGTGCCAGCTCATCGGGACAGGGTTATGGCTACACCTTC. It translates to CASSSGQGYGYTF.

This chain connects TRBV5-1 to TRBJ2-6, with D perhaps TRBD1 (5 bases). The germline V gene has CDR1 SGHRS and CDR2 YFSETQ. V was clipped by 0 bases and J by 0 bases, with 10 bases between them. This CDR3 is built from 17 residues. The CDR3 nucleotides read TGCGCCAGCAGCTTGGTAGGTAGGGGCTCTGGGGCCAACGTCCTGACTTTC. It yields the protein CASSLVGRGSGANVLTF.

This clone was detected once. The gene calls are TRBV11-3 and TRBJ1-3; no clear D. The CDR3 contains 15 residues. Germline CDR1 is SGHNT and CDR2 is YENEEA. V was trimmed by 4 bases and J by 0 bases, leaving 10 bases between them. The CDR3 region has the DNA TGTGCCAGCAGCTCGGGGAGTTACTCTGGAAACACCATATATTTT. Protein: CASSSGSYSGNTIYF. The variable domain in full, completed from reference TRBV11-3 and TRBJ1-3, reads EAGVVQSPRYKIIEKKQPVAFWCNPISGHNTLYWYLQNLGQGPELLIRYENEEAVDDSQLPKDRFSAERLKGVDSTLKIQPAELGDSAVYLCASSSGSYSGNTIYFGEGSWLTVV.

The V and J genes are TRBV7-2 and TRBJ1-2; TRBD1 is a possible D gene (5 bases). This CDR3 spans 14 amino acids. CDR1 is SGHTA and CDR2 is FQGNSA in the germline V gene. The germline V and J ends were trimmed by 1 base and 7 bases, with 13 bases remaining between them. CDR3 in amino acids: CASSLDVRVGGYTF. The CDR3 DNA reads TGTGCCAGCAGCTTAGATGTCAGGGTTGGTGGCTACACCTTC.

A few counts support this clone. This chain connects TRBV18 to TRBJ1-3; 9 nucleotides line up with TRBD1. The V gene end was trimmed by 4 bases and the J gene end by 8 bases; junction bases not matched to a gene: 3. The CDR3 contains 13 residues. The germline gives CDR1 KGHSH, CDR2 LQKENI. The chain's CDR3 is CASSRDRDDTIYF. The CDR3 DNA reads TGTGCCAGCTCACGGGACAGGGATGACACCATATATTTT. Full variable domain (outside the CDR3, taken from reference TRBV18 and TRBJ1-3): NAGVMQNPRHLVRRRGQEARLRCSPMKGHSHVYWYRQLPEEGLKFMVYLQKENIIDESGMPKERFSAEFPKEGPSILRIQQVVRGDSAAYFCASSRDRDDTIYFGEGSWLTVV.

The chain recombines TRBV6-1 with TRBJ1-1; D may be TRBD1 (5 bases). Germline lookup yields CDR1 MNHNS and CDR2 SASEGT. The CDR3 extends over 13 amino acids. The V gene lost 5 bases and the J gene lost 3 bases, with 10 bases spanning the gap. CDR3 DNA: TGTGCCAGCAGTCAGGGTTTGGACACTGAAGCTTTCTTT. Protein: CASSQGLDTEAFF.

The chain combines TRBV20-1 with TRBJ2-7, with 7 positions matching TRBD2. This CDR3 is built from 11 residues. Germline values: CDR1 DFQATT, CDR2 SNEGSKA (reference sequence). The V and J ends lost 3 bases and 12 bases, in that order; junction bases with no gene match: 8. The CDR3 DNA sequence: TGCAGTGCTAGGGAAAGCGGGATCAGGTACTTC. Its translation is CSARESGIRYF.

The V and J genes are TRBV18 and TRBJ1-3, with 7 bases matching TRBD1. This CDR3 has 16 residues. J lost 5 bases, V lost 1 base, and 8 bases had no gene match. The germline V gene encodes CDR1 KGHSH and CDR2 LQKENI. CDR3 nucleotide sequence: TGTGCCAGCTCACCACGGGCGGGACAGATGAGAAACACCATATATTTT. Translated: CASSPRAGQMRNTIYF. Based on the CDR3 plus reference TRBV18 and TRBJ1-3, the full variable domain is NAGVMQNPRHLVRRRGQEARLRCSPMKGHSHVYWYRQLPEEGLKFMVYLQKENIIDESGMPKERFSAEFPKEGPSILRIQQVVRGDSAAYFCASSPRAGQMRNTIYFGEGSWLTVV.

This clone occurred once. The chain is built from TRBV10-1 and TRBJ1-1, with 8 nucleotides matching TRBD1. The CDR3 consists of 14 residues. V shed 5 bases and J 5 bases; nucleotides not matched to a gene: 7. Germline values: CDR1 WNHNN, CDR2 SYGVQD (reference sequence). The DNA for the CDR3 is TGCGCCAGCAGTTCAGGGGGCCGGGGGACTGAAGCTTTCTTT. Its protein is CASSSGGRGTEAFF.

The genes are TRBV27 and TRBJ1-3; D not certain. The CDR3 extends over 14 amino acids. V was cut by 3 bases and J by 2 bases, with 8 bases left in between. Germline V CDR1 and CDR2: MNHEY, SMNVEV (reference sequence). The CDR3 nucleotides are TGTGCCAGCAGTTTCTCTAGAACTGGAAACACCATATATTTT. It yields the protein CASSFSRTGNTIYF.

The chain is built from TRBV10-3 and TRBJ1-1; 7 bases are a match to TRBD1. Trimming cost V 8 bases and J 6 bases; bases outside gene matches: 3. Germline-derived CDR1 and CDR2 are ENHRY and SYGVKD. CDR3 length equals 11 residues. The CDR3 sequence is CAIGGTAEAFF. CDR3 DNA: TGTGCCATCGGCGGGACAGCTGAAGCTTTCTTT.

The CDR3 coding sequence is TGTGCCAGCAGCGGGGACAGCTCTGGAAACACCATATATTTT. Encoded protein: CASSGDSSGNTIYF. This chain joins TRBV9 and TRBJ1-3; 7 nucleotides match TRBD1. V dropped 3 bases and J dropped 0; count of bases not matched to a gene: 0. Germline CDR1 reads SGDLS; CDR2 reads YYNGEE. The CDR3 length is 14 residues.

The V gene is TRBV4-2, the J gene TRBJ2-3; 8 nucleotides agree with TRBD2. The trim removed 1 base at V and 4 bases at J, leaving 7 bases unmatched. CDR3 length: 16 amino acids. Germline V CDR1 and CDR2: LGHNA, YNFKEQ. CDR3 in amino acids: CASSQGDRGGPDTQYF. In DNA form, the CDR3 reads TGTGCCAGCAGCCAAGGAGATCGGGGGGGCCCAGATACGCAGTATTTT.

This clone was picked up one time. The chain links TRBV27 to TRBJ2-2; 9 nucleotides agree with TRBD2. This CDR3 has 16 residues. CDR1 is MNHEY, CDR2 SMNVEV, per germline (reference sequence). Germline trimming cut 4 bases from V and 6 bases from J; bases unmatched to any gene: 9. Written as DNA, the CDR3 is TGTGCCAGCAGTTCCTTGGCGGGGGGGCCGTCCGGGGAGCTGTTTTTT. It translates to CASSSLAGGPSGELFF.

V is TRBV19 and J is TRBJ2-3; TRBD1 might be the D (6 bases). The CDR3 is made up of 12 amino acids. Trimming shortened V by 5 bases and J by 11 bases, and 14 bases separated the two germline ends. Germline assignment: CDR1 LNHDA and CDR2 SQIVND (reference sequence). The CDR3 DNA reads TGTGCCAGTAGTCTCATCCGGGACAAGCAGTATTTT. It specifies CASSLIRDKQYF.

The CDR3 region has the DNA TGTGCCAGCAGCCCACTAGCGGGGGGGGTCACCGGGGAGCTGTTTTTT. Encoded protein: CASSPLAGGVTGELFF. The J gene is TRBJ2-2, the V gene TRBV7-7, with 13 positions matching TRBD2. Unmatched junction bases numbered 4, after V lost 5 bases and J lost 4 bases. Germline loops: CDR1 SSHAT, CDR2 FNYEAQ (reference sequence). The length of the CDR3 is 16 residues.

This rearrangement joins TRBV2 to TRBJ2-6, with TRBD2 as a possible D gene (5 bases). The CDR3 is 15 amino acids. With 7 bases removed from V and 0 bases from J, the gap between germline ends came to 10 bases. Germline-derived CDR1 and CDR2 are SNHLY and FYNNEI. CDR3 in DNA: TGTGCCAGCAAGTCCCGGGGCTCTGGGGCCAACGTCCTGACTTTC. This gives the protein CASKSRGSGANVLTF. Full variable domain (remainder filled in from reference TRBV2 and TRBJ2-6): EPEVTQTPSHQVTQMGQEVILRCVPISNHLYFYWYRQILGQKVEFLVSFYNNEISEKSEIFDDQFSVERPDGSNFTLKIRSTKLEDSAMYFCASKSRGSGANVLTFGAGSRLTVL.

The chain couples TRBV6-5 to TRBJ2-7, with 8 bases that match TRBD2. Losses at the gene ends were 4 bases for V and 5 bases for J; bases not matched to a gene: 7. The CDR3 runs to 14 residues. Germline assignment: CDR1 MNHEY and CDR2 SVGAGI. As DNA, the CDR3 is TGTGCCAGCAGTTCCGGGACTAGTCCCCACGAGCAGTACTTC. Its translation: CASSSGTSPHEQYF.

CDR3 region: CSAKRTGEAFF. DNA of the CDR3: TGCAGTGCTAAGAGGACAGGGGAAGCTTTCTTT. The chain is built from TRBV20-1 and TRBJ1-1; the match to TRBD1 covers 8 bases. V shed 4 bases and J 8 bases; nucleotides not matched to a gene: 3. CDR1 is DFQATT and CDR2 is SNEGSKA in the germline V gene (reference sequence). The CDR3 is 11 residues long.

V usage is TRBV10-1 and J usage is TRBJ2-1; D is perhaps TRBD2 (7 bases). V lost 6 bases, J lost 6 bases, and 12 bases lay in between. Germline V lookup: CDR1 WNHNN, CDR2 SYGVQD (reference sequence). The CDR3 covers 13 residues. The CDR3 is CASSGGPVNEQFF. DNA for the CDR3: TGCGCCAGCAGCGGGGGGCCGGTCAATGAGCAGTTCTTC.

As concerns this clone: Additional DNA sequences in this sample encode the identical CDR3. This chain links TRBV19 with TRBJ2-5, with 9 nucleotides matching TRBD1. Germline CDR1 LNHDA, CDR2 SQIVND (reference sequence). The ends lost 4 bases at V and 3 bases at J; junction bases unmatched: 0. The CDR3 totals 13 residues. The CDR3: CASSRDREETQYF. CDR3 bases: TGTGCCAGTAGTAGGGACAGGGAAGAGACCCAGTACTTC.

This chain uses TRBV7-3 with TRBJ2-1, with TRBD1 matching over 11 bases. This CDR3 comprises 16 residues. Germline loops: CDR1 SGHTA, CDR2 FQGTGA. Germline trimming cut 5 bases from V and 3 bases from J; bases unmatched to any gene: 6. This CDR3 is CASSPGGTGGYNEQFF. In DNA form, the CDR3 reads TGTGCCAGCAGCCCTGGGGGGACAGGGGGCTACAATGAGCAGTTCTTC.

CDR3 residues: CASSQGDRLNTEAFF. DNA for the CDR3: TGTGCCAGCAGCCAAGGGGACAGACTGAACACTGAAGCTTTCTTT. This sequence joins TRBV4-2 and TRBJ1-1; TRBD1 aligns across 7 bases. Per germline, CDR1 LGHNA and CDR2 YNFKEQ. V was clipped by 1 base and J by 0 bases; unmatched bases: 2. CDR3 length: 15 amino acids.

Points on this clone: A junction end diverges from the germline sequence, so it may reflect a read error. The chain employs TRBV15 and TRBJ2-7; D is ambiguous. The CDR3 loop spans 14 amino acids. Germline V gene sequence: CDR1 LNHNV, CDR2 YYDKDF (reference sequence). The CDR3 loop reads CAASRGAMAWEQYF. The CDR3 DNA reads TGTGCCGCCAGCAGAGGTGCCATGGCCTGGGAGCAGTACTTC.